What follows describes a single T cell receptor (beta chain). Germline lookup yields CDR1 GTSNPN and CDR2 SVGIG (reference sequence). This CDR3 is built from 14 residues. Losses at the gene ends were 3 bases for V and 3 bases for J; bases not matched to a gene: 8. The Seattle patients, enrolled during active infection, were followed longitudinally. The data are from a study of blood T cell repertoires in COVID-19. Study-level background: The United States, Italy and Spain provided the acute and convalescent COVID-19 samples. T cells, B-cell-depleted T cells, or PBMCs supplied cDNA or gDNA.

Per the study methods: Amplification of reference gene primers provided the estimated nucleated cell counts. Assay: immunoSEQ multiplex PCR; the TCRdb copy retains only in-frame clones and omits some. From that table come the V and J calls and clone size; the DNA was used to work out D and trimming. The data show 380,000 or so clones, 86% seen once. The source of this sequence is a woman in her sixties with COVID-19, enrolled during active disease. The rearrangement uses TRBV30 and TRBJ2-7, with 7 nucleotides matching TRBD1. Sequencing used peripheral blood. The CDR3 sequence is CAWSTDRAYYEQYF. The CDR3 DNA reads TGTGCCTGGAGCACAGACAGGGCCTACTACGAGCAGTACTTC.